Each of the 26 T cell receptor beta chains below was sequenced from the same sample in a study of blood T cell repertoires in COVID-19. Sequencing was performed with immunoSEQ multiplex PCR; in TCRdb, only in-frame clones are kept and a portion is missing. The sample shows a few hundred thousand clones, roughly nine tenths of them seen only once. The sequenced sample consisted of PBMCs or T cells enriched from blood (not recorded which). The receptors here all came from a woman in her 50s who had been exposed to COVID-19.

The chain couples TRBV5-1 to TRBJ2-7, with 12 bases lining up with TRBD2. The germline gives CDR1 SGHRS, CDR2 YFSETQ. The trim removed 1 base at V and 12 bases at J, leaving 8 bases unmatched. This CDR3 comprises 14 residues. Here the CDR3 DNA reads TGCGCCAGCAGCTTGCCTCCTAGCGGGGGGGTCTGGTACTTC. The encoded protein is CASSLPPSGGVWYF.

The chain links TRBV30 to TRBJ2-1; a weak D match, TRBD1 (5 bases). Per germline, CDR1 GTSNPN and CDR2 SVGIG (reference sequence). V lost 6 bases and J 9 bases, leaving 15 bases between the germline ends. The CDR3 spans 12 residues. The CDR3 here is CACTPRVGEQFF. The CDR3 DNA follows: TGTGCCTGTACTCCCAGGGTTGGTGAGCAGTTCTTC.

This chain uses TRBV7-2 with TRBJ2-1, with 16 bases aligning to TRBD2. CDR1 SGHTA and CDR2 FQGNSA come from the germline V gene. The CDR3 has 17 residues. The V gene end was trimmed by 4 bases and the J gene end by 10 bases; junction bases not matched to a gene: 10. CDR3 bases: TGTGCCAGCAGCTCTACGGGACTAGCGGGGGGGCCGAGGGAGCAGTTCTTC. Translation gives CASSSTGLAGGPREQFF.

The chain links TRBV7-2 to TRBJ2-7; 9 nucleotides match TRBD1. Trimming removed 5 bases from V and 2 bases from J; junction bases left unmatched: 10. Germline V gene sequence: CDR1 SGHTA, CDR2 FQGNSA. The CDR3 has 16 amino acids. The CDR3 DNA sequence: TGTGCCAGCAGCCGGGACAGGGAAGGTAGAACCTACGAGCAGTACTTC. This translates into CASSRDREGRTYEQYF.

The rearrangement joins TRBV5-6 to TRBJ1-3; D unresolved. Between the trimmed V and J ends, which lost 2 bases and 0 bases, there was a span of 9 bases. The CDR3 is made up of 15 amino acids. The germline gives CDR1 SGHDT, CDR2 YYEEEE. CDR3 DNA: TGTGCCAGCAGCTTTTCTGGGAGCTCTGGAAACACCATATATTTT. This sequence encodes CASSFSGSSGNTIYF.

CDR3 sequence (DNA): TGCGCCAGCAGCTTGGTGGCGGATGGTGGGGAGCAGTACTTC. It is translated as CASSLVADGGEQYF. The chain combines TRBV5-1 with TRBJ2-7, with D unresolved. V was clipped by 0 bases and J by 7 bases, with 14 bases between them. This CDR3 is 14 amino acids long. Germline V lookup: CDR1 SGHRS, CDR2 YFSETQ. Full variable domain (remainder filled in from reference TRBV5-1 and TRBJ2-7): KAGVTQTPRYLIKTRGQQVTLSCSPISGHRSVSWYQQTPGQGLQFLFEYFSETQRNKGNFPGRFSGRQFSNSRSEMNVSTLELGDSALYLCASSLVADGGEQYFGPGTRLTVT.

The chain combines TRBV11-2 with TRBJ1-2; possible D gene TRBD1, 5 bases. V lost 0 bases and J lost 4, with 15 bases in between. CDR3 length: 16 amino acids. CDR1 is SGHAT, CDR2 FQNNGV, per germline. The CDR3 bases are TGTGCCAGCAGCTTAGATCTATGGGGGGTGAGCTATGGCTACACCTTC. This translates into CASSLDLWGVSYGYTF.

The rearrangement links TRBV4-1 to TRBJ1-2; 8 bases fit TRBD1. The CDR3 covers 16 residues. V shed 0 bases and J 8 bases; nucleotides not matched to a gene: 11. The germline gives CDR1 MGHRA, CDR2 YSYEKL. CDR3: CASSQDRTGGLEGYTF. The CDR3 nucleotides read TGCGCCAGCAGCCAAGATCGCACAGGGGGACTTGAGGGCTACACCTTC.

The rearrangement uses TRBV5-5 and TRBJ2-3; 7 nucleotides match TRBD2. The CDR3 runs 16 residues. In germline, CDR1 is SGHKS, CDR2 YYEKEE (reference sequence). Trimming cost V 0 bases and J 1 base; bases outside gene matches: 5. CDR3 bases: TGTGCCAGCAGCTTGGTTGGGGCGGGGGGCACAGATACGCAGTATTTT. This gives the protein CASSLVGAGGTDTQYF. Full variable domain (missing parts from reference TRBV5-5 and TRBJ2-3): DAGVTQSPTHLIKTRGQQVTLRCSPISGHKSVSWYQQVLGQGPQFIFQYYEKEERGRGNFPDRFSARQFPNYSSELNVNALLLGDSALYLCASSLVGAGGTDTQYFGPGTRLTVL.

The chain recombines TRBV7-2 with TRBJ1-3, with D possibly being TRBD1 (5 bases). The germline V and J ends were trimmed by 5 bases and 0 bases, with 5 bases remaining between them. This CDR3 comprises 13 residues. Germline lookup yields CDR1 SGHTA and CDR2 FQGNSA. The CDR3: CASSQGSGNTIYF. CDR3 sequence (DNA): TGTGCCAGCAGCCAGGGCTCTGGAAACACCATATATTTT.

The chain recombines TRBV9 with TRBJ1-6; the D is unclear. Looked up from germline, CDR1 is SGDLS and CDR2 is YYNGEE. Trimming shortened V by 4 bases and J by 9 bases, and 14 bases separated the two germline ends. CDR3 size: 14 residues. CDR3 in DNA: TGTGCCAGCAGCCTTCTCGGGGTTAGTTCACCCCTCCACTTT. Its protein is CASSLLGVSSPLHF.

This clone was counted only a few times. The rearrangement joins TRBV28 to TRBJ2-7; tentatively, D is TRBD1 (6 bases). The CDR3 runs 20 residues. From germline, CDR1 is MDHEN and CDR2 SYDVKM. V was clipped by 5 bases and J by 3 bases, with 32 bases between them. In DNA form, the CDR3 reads TGTGCCAGCAGTCCCTCACCCCAAGACCGGACAGCCTCCAGAAACTACGAGCAGTACTTC. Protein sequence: CASSPSPQDRTASRNYEQYF.

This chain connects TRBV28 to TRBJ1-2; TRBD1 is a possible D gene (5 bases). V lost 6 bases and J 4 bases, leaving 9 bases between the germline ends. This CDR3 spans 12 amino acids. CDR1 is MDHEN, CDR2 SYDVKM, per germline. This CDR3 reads CASRTDLYGYTF. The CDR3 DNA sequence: TGTGCCAGCAGGACAGATCTCTATGGCTACACCTTC.

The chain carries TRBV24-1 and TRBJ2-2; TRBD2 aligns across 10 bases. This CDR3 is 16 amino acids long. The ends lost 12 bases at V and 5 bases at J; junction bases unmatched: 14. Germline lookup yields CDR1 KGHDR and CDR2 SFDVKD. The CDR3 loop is CAAGGAGGPRTGELFF. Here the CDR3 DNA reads TGTGCCGCAGGAGGAGCGGGGGGGCCACGTACCGGGGAGCTGTTTTTT.

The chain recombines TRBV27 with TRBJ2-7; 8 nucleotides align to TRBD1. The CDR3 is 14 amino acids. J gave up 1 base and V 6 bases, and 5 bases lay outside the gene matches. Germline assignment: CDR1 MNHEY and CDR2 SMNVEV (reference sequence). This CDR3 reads CASRRQGNSYEQYF. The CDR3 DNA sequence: TGTGCCAGCAGGCGACAGGGGAATTCCTACGAGCAGTACTTC.

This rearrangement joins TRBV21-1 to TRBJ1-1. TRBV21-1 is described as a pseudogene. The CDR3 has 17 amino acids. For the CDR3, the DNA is TGTGCCAGCAGCATCCAAGGAAGGGGGGGCCAGAACACTGAAGCTTTCTTT. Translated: CASSIQGRGGQNTEAFF.

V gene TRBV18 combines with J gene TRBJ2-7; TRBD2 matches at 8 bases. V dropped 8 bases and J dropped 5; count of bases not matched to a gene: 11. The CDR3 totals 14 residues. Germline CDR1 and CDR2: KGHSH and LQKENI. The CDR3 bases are TGTGCCAGCCAGCGGGAGTCTCGTACGGACGAGCAGTACTTC. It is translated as CASQRESRTDEQYF. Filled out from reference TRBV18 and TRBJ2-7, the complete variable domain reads NAGVMQNPRHLVRRRGQEARLRCSPMKGHSHVYWYRQLPEEGLKFMVYLQKENIIDESGMPKERFSAEFPKEGPSILRIQQVVRGDSAAYFCASQRESRTDEQYFGPGTRLTVT.

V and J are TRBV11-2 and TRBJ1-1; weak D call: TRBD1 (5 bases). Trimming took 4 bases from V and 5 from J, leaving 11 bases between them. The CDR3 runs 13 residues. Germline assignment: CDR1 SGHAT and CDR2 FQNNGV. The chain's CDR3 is CASSWARGTEAFF. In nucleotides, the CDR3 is TGTGCCAGCAGCTGGGCAAGGGGAACTGAAGCTTTCTTT.

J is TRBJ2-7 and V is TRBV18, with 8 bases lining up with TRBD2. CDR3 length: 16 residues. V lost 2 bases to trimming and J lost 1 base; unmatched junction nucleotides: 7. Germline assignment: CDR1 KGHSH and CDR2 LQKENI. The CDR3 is CASSPSVTSGSYEQYF. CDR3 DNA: TGTGCCAGCTCACCATCGGTCACTAGCGGATCCTACGAGCAGTACTTC.

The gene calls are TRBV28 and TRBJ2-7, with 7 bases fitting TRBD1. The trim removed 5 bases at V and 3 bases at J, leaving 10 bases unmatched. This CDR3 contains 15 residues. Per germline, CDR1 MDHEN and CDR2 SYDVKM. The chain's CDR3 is CASSPYGTADYEQYF. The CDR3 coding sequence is TGTGCCAGCAGTCCCTATGGGACAGCGGACTACGAGCAGTACTTC.

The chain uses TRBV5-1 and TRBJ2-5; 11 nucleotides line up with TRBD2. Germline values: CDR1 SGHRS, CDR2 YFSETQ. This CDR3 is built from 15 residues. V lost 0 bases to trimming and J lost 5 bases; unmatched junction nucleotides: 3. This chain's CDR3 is CASSLGGTSGETQYF. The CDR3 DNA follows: TGCGCCAGCAGCTTGGGAGGGACTAGCGGCGAGACCCAGTACTTC.

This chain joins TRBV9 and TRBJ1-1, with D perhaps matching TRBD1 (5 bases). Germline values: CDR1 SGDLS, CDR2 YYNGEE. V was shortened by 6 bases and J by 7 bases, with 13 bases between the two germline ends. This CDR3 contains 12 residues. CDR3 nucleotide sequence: TGTGCCAGCACGGGTAGGGGTGGTGAAGCTTTCTTT. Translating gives CASTGRGGEAFF.

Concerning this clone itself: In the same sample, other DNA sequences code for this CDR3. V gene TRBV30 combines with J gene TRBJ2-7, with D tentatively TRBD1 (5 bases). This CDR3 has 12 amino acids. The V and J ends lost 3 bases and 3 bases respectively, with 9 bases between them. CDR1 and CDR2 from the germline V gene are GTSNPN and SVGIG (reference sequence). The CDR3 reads CAWSRDSYEQYF. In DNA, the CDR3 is TGTGCCTGGAGCCGAGACAGCTACGAGCAGTACTTC.

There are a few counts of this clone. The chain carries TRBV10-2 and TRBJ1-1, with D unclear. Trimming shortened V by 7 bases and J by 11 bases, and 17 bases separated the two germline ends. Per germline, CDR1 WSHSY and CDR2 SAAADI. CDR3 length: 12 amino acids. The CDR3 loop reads CASTAGGGIAFF. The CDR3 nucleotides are TGCGCCAGCACCGCCGGTGGTGGTATTGCTTTCTTT.

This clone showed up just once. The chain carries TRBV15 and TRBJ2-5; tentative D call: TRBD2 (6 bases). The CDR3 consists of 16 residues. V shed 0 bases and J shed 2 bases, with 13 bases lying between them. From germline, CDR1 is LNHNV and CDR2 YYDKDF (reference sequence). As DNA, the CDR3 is TGTGCCACCAGCAGAGATCGGGGCGGGGTGCAAGAGACCCAGTACTTC. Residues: CATSRDRGGVQETQYF.

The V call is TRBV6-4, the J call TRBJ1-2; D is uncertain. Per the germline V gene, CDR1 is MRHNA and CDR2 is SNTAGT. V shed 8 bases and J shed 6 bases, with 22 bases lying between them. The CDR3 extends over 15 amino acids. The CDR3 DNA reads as TGTGCCAGCGCCCCGGGTGGGAGAGCTGAGGATGGCTACACCTTC. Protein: CASAPGGRAEDGYTF.